This T cell receptor (beta chain) was captured by sequencing in a study of blood T cell repertoires in COVID-19. Study summary: Both acute and convalescent COVID-19 samples were obtained from the United States, Italy and Spain.

TCRdb's table, derived via immunoSEQ multiplex PCR, lists solely in-frame clones and lacks some. The sample lists some 50,000 clones, approximately 88% occurring once. In its sample, this clone was seen once. This CDR3 has 15 residues. V dropped 3 bases and J dropped 1 base, with 10 bases sitting between them. Germline V CDR1 and CDR2: KGHSH, LQKENI. The clonotype was recovered from a human donor in a cohort sampled during active COVID-19. Sequenced input: peripheral blood. The J gene is TRBJ1-3, the V gene TRBV18; D gene uncertain. The CDR3 is CASSPQGGSGNTIYF. CDR3 DNA: TGTGCCAGCTCACCTCAAGGAGGGTCTGGAAACACCATATATTTT.